There are a few counts of the clone carrying this T cell receptor (beta chain). Its matching antigen is unknown. V trimming: 5 bases; J trimming: 6 bases; junction bases outside the gene matches: 7. The germline CDR1 and CDR2 sequences are SGHVS and FNYEAQ. CDR3 length equals 15 residues. The data were taken from a study of graft-versus-host responses after intestinal transplantation. Study as a whole: Each of the recipients got a multivisceral, liver-intestinal, or isolated intestinal transplant.

Here immunoSEQ multiplex PCR was the method, and the copy in TCRdb shows in-frame clones only, minus some. The repertoire consists of under 95,000 clones, with around 84% occurring once and the leading ten covering around 0.86%. Study-level points and caveats: Allograft graft-versus-host to host-versus-graft clonal ratios ran high in patients with graft-donor T cell macrochimerism.

The sequencing here drew on unstimulated CD4+ T cells sorted from spleen or lymph node cells, taken before intestinal transplant. The TCR originated in a human donor who received an intestinal transplant. The chain has TRBV7-6 and TRBJ2-2; the match to TRBD2 covers 9 bases. The CDR3 DNA reads as TGTGCCAGCAGCCCCGCGGGGGGGCTTTCCGGGGAGCTGTTTTTT. This gives the protein CASSPAGGLSGELFF.